Given below is one TCR beta chain in context. Its antigen is not identified. Genomic DNA constituted the template upon which TCR beta VDJ and CDR3 profiling was performed. TCRdb redid the calling of the reads with MiXCR, one entry per CDR3 protein. The repertoire holds 98,000 or so distinct CDR3 sequences, with around 50% as singletons. This sample stems from a study of CD8+CD57+ T cells in acquired aplastic anemia. Study background: Roughly 3 ug was the average amount of DNA from sorted CD4+ and CD8+ cells.

Study-wide results and caveats: Overlapping CD8+ CDR3 repertoires of patients and controls contained approximately 28 shared sequences.

Trimming left V 3 bases short and J 2 bases short, with 7 bases between. In germline, CDR1 is SNHLY, CDR2 FYNNEI. The CDR3 is made up of 13 amino acids. The chain has TRBV2 and TRBJ2-5, with D unclear. The TCR comes from a human donor in good health, serving as a control. The sample was sorted CD4+, CD8+, or CD8+CD57+ T cells (not recorded which) from PBMCs. CDR3 sequence (DNA): TGTGCCAGCAGTGAGCAGCTACAAGAGACCCAGTACTTC. Protein: CASSEQLQETQYF.